A selection of T cell receptor beta chains follows, all from one sample in a study of neurological immune-mediated disorders. Using its own MiXCR run on the 5' RACE reads, TCRdb lists one record per CDR3 protein. The data show over 45,000 distinct CDR3 sequences, more than 3% seen once. Material: CD4+ T cells from blood. Receptors originate from a woman aged 40 to 50 with multiple sclerosis. Both conserved end residues are part of each CDR3. The D gene is left open where the match is weak. The size entry is marked missing in some rows and otherwise reads once, few, many or a size class.

size	V	D	J	DNA	CDR3
many	TRBV14	TRBD2	TRBJ2-1	TGTGCCAGCAGCCAAGATTTTAGAAGCGGGGGACTCAATGAGCAGTTCTTC	CASSQDFRSGGLNEQFF
many	TRBV4-1	NA	TRBJ1-2	TGCGCCAGCAGCCAAGAGGGGGGGACGGTCTATGGCTACACCTTC	CASSQEGGTVYGYTF
many	TRBV5-1	TRBD2	TRBJ2-3	TGCGCCAGCAGCTTTGGCGGGGGGGCCGATACGCAGTATTTT	CASSFGGGADTQYF
many	TRBV7-9	TRBD2	TRBJ2-1	TGTGCCAGCAGCCCTCCAGCGGGGGGGCCTTCGGAGCAGTTCTTC	CASSPPAGGPSEQFF
NA	TRBV13	TRBD1	TRBJ2-7	TGTGCCAGCAGCTTCTCCGGGACAGCCTACGAGCAGTACTTC	CASSFSGTAYEQYF
many	TRBV4-1	NA	TRBJ1-6	TGCGCCAGCAGCCAGGGGTATTTCGGTTCACCCCTCCACTTT	CASSQGYFGSPLHF
many	TRBV6-5	NA	TRBJ2-5	TGTGCCAGCAGTTACTCCTTGGCAGGAGGGGAGACCCAGTACTTC	CASSYSLAGGETQYF
many	TRBV6-6	NA	TRBJ2-6	TGTGCCAGCAGTGACCAACTTAGCGCGATTTTCTCTGGGGCCAACGTCCTGACTTTC	CASSDQLSAIFSGANVLTF
many	TRBV9	NA	TRBJ1-3	TGTGCCAGCAGCGTTACTCAGGGGCAGGGAAACACCATATATTTT	CASSVTQGQGNTIYF
many	TRBV5-1	NA	TRBJ1-1	TGCGCCAGCAGCTTGAACGGGGAGAACACTGAAGCTTTCTTT	CASSLNGENTEAFF
many	TRBV20-1	NA	TRBJ1-1	TGCAGTGTCCTATGGGCGAACACTGAAGCTTTCTTT	CSVLWANTEAFF
many	TRBV29-1	TRBD1	TRBJ2-7	TGCAGCGCCTCGGGACAGACCTACGAGCAGTACTTC	CSASGQTYEQYF
many	TRBV7-8	TRBD1	TRBJ1-1	TGTGCCAGCAGCGGTACAGGGGGGCGGAGGGGGGCTTTCTTT	CASSGTGGRRGAFF
many	TRBV4-1	NA	TRBJ2-1	TGCGCCAGCAGCCAGAGGGACACTCCTTCCTACAATGAGCAGTTCTTC	CASSQRDTPSYNEQFF
many	TRBV5-1	NA	TRBJ2-2	TGCGCCAGCAGCAGCCAATCAGGGATCTCCGGGGAGCTGTTTTTT	CASSSQSGISGELFF
many	TRBV5-1	NA	TRBJ1-2	TGCGCCAGCAGCTTGGGGGCGCAGTCCGGTGGCTACACCTTC	CASSLGAQSGGYTF
many	TRBV5-1	NA	TRBJ2-5	TGCGCCAGCAGCCCGGTGCTGGGGGGAGTGGAGACCCAGTACTTC	CASSPVLGGVETQYF
many	TRBV5-1	NA	TRBJ1-1	TGCGCCAGCAGCTTGGAGGCGGCAGCCCAAAGGGAAGCTTTCTTT	CASSLEAAAQREAFF
many	TRBV5-1	TRBD1	TRBJ2-3	TGCGCCAGCAGCGCGGCGACAGGGGGAAAGTATTTT	CASSAATGGKYF
many	TRBV5-1	NA	TRBJ1-4	TGCGCCAGCAGCTTTGACGGTCTGGGGCTGTTTTTT	CASSFDGLGLFF
many	TRBV7-2	TRBD2	TRBJ2-1	TGTGCCAGCAGCCGACTAGCGAGAACCTACAATGAGCAGTTCTTC	CASSRLARTYNEQFF
many	TRBV11-2	TRBD2	TRBJ2-7	TGTGCCAGCAGCCCACTAGCGGGGGGGCCGATCGAGCAGTACTTC	CASSPLAGGPIEQYF
many	TRBV2	TRBD1	TRBJ2-3	TGTGCCAGCAGTGAAGAGGGGGCCGGGGCAGATACGCAGTATTTT	CASSEEGAGADTQYF
many	TRBV13	NA	TRBJ2-3	TGTGCCAGCAGCTTAAGCGCTACTAGCACAGATACGCAGTATTTT	CASSLSATSTDTQYF
many	TRBV6-2/TRBV6-3	NA	TRBJ2-2	TGTGCCAGCAGCGACTCCGGCCTCCTACCCCCGGGGGAGCTGTTTTTT	CASSDSGLLPPGELFF
many	TRBV3-1	TRBD2	TRBJ2-3	TGTGCCAGCAGCCGAGCCAGCGGGGGTGGAGATACGCAGTATTTT	CASSRASGGGDTQYF
many	TRBV4-1	NA	TRBJ1-1	TGCGCCAGCAGCTCACCTGCAAGGGTAACTGAAGCTTTCTTT	CASSSPARVTEAFF
many	TRBV27	NA	TRBJ1-1	TGTGCCAGCAGAGGTCCCGCTGAAGCTTTCTTT	CASRGPAEAFF
many	TRBV7-9	NA	TRBJ1-3	TGTGCCAGCAGCCCACAGGGAGCTGGAAACACCATATATTTT	CASSPQGAGNTIYF
many	TRBV6-6	NA	TRBJ2-6	TGTGCCAGCAGTCTTCGTTCCAACGTCCTGACTTTC	CASSLRSNVLTF
many	TRBV12-3/TRBV12-4	TRBD1	TRBJ1-6	TGTGCCAGCAGTTTCTCGGGACAGGGAATTTCACCCCTCCACTTT	CASSFSGQGISPLHF